This entry lists 7 T cell receptor beta chains sequenced from one sample in a study of cytomegalovirus exposure and HLA in healthy donors. Researchers ran the PCR with 60 Vbeta and 13 Jbeta primers. Generated by immunoSEQ multiplex PCR, the TCRdb table keeps only in-frame clones and is missing some. Among 95,000 to 100,000 clones listed, under 85% were seen once. Sequenced material: PBMCs. Receptors were obtained from a woman between 40 and 50 years old in good health and CMV-seronegative.

The chain carries TRBV15 and TRBJ1-4; D not resolved. The CDR3 totals 16 residues. Germline V gene data show CDR1 as LNHNV and CDR2 as YYDKDF (reference sequence). The V gene lost 0 bases and the J gene lost 7 bases, with 15 bases spanning the gap. For the CDR3, the DNA is TGTGCCACCAGCAGAGATGAGGTTATCAGCTCTGAAAAACTGTTTTTT. The encoded protein is CATSRDEVISSEKLFF.

In this sample, this clone turned up once. This sequence joins TRBV11-2 and TRBJ1-1; tentative D call: TRBD1 (6 bases). The V gene's germline CDR1 is SGHAT and CDR2 FQNNGV. V shed 5 bases and J shed 6 bases, with 16 bases lying between them. The CDR3 runs to 14 residues. The CDR3 loop is CASSIGQKVAEAFF. The CDR3 DNA is TGTGCCAGCAGCATCGGACAGAAGGTCGCTGAAGCTTTCTTT.

The chain recombines TRBV19 with TRBJ1-5; D ambiguous. Trimming took 3 bases from V and 0 from J, leaving 9 bases between them. The CDR3 has 15 amino acids. Germline V lookup: CDR1 LNHDA, CDR2 SQIVND (reference sequence). The CDR3 sequence: CASSMVRYSNQPQHF. The CDR3 bases are TGTGCCAGTAGTATGGTACGCTATAGCAATCAGCCCCAGCATTTT.

The chain uses TRBV6-5 and TRBJ2-1; 12 bases fit TRBD2. V trimming: 4 bases; J trimming: 8 bases; junction bases outside the gene matches: 6. CDR3 length equals 15 residues. The germline gives CDR1 MNHEY, CDR2 SVGAGI. The CDR3 DNA is TGTGCCAGCAGTTTTCTAGCGGGAGGGCCAGATGAGCAGTTCTTC. Translating gives CASSFLAGGPDEQFF.

This clone showed up just once. The rearrangement joins TRBV7-2 to TRBJ2-5; 7 bases line up with TRBD2. In germline, CDR1 is SGHTA, CDR2 FQGNSA. V shed 1 base and J 3 bases; nucleotides not matched to a gene: 14. The CDR3 runs 18 residues. This chain's CDR3 is CASSLEAPPLAGEETQYF. In DNA form, the CDR3 reads TGTGCCAGCAGCTTAGAAGCTCCCCCACTGGCGGGGGAAGAGACCCAGTACTTC.

The rearrangement joins TRBV19 to TRBJ2-5; 10 bases map to TRBD1. Germline CDR1 is LNHDA and CDR2 is SQIVND (reference sequence). The CDR3 is 14 amino acids. V was clipped by 4 bases and J by 5 bases; unmatched bases: 4. CDR3 nucleotide sequence: TGTGCCAGTAGTACCTGGACAGGGGGGGAGACCCAGTACTTC. Encoded protein: CASSTWTGGETQYF.

The chain carries TRBV15 and TRBJ2-5; D is ambiguous. The CDR3 covers 12 residues. From germline, CDR1 is LNHNV and CDR2 YYDKDF (reference sequence). V was clipped by 5 bases and J by 14 bases, with 18 bases between them. Here the CDR3 reads CATSRGSSQCYF. The CDR3 DNA is TGTGCCACCAGCCGAGGTTCGAGTCAATGCTACTTC. The full variable domain, its missing parts supplied by reference TRBV15 and TRBJ2-5, is DAMVIQNPRYQVTQFGKPVTLSCSQTLNHNVMYWYQQKSSQAPKLLFHYYDKDFNNEADTPDNFQSRRPNTSFCFLDIRSPGLGDTAMYLCATSRGSSQCYFGPGTRLLVL.